This record concerns one TCR beta chain sequence. Its antigen is as yet unknown. Profiling relied on immunoSEQ multiplex PCR, and the TCRdb table lists in-frame clones only, not all of them. The top ten hold 3.5% to 4.5% of the sample, which has 150,000 to 200,000 clones, around 92% seen once. Trimming removed 2 bases at V and 3 bases at J, with 25 bases between. Per the germline V gene, CDR1 is MNHNS and CDR2 is SASEGT. The CDR3 runs to 19 residues. These data belong to a study of cytomegalovirus exposure and HLA in healthy donors. Study outcomes and limitations: Reports showed the classifier diagnosing cytomegalovirus status with high specificity and sensitivity.

This clonotype originated in a man younger than 35 in good health and CMV-seropositive. Sequencing used PBMCs. The chain joins TRBV6-1 to TRBJ2-5; tentatively, D is TRBD1 (6 bases). The CDR3, as DNA: TGTGCCAGCAGTGAATATGGGGCAGGGGTTAGCCCCAGGGAAGAGACCCAGTACTTC. Encoded protein: CASSEYGAGVSPREETQYF.